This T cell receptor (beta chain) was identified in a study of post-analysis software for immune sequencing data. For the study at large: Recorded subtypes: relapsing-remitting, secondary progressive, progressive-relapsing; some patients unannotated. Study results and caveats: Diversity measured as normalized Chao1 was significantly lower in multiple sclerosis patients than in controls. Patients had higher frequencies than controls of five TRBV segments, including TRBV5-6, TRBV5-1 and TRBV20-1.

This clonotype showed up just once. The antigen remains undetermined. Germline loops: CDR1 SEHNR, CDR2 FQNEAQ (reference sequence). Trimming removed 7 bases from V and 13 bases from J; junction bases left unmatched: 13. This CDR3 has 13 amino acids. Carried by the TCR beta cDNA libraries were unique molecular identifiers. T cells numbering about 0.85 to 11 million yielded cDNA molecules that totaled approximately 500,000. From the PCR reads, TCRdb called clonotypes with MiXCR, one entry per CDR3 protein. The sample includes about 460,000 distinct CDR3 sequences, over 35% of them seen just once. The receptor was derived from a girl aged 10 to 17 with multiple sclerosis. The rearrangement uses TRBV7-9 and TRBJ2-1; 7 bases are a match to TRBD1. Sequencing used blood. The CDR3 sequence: CASIKRGQETQFF. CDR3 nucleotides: TGTGCCAGCATCAAGAGGGGGCAAGAGACCCAGTTCTTC.